These T cell receptor beta chains were read from a single sample in a study of OX40 agonist ivuxolimab in advanced cancers. Libraries were prepared by immunoSEQ multiplex PCR; TCRdb keeps only in-frame clonotypes and omits some of them. This sample has 60,000 to 70,000 clones, with approximately 80% found just once. Sequenced here: CD4+ or CD8+ T cells sorted from blood, sampled in a trial of the OX40 agonist ivuxolimab. Source of these receptors: an adult with an advanced solid tumor such as melanoma, head and neck, liver or kidney cancer. Each CDR3 is given with its conserved first and last residue. Fields, in order: D gene, V gene, J gene, clone size, CDR3 DNA, CDR3 protein. A D gene is named only where the DNA matches it firmly. A row's size may be missing; if present it is once, few, many or a size class.

d_gene: TRBD1; v_gene: TRBV5-4; j_gene: TRBJ2-7; abundance: -; CDR3nt: TGTGCCAGCAGCTTGCAGGACAGGGGCTGCGAGCAGTACTTC; CDR3aa: CASSLQDRGCEQYF
d_gene: -; v_gene: TRBV29-1; j_gene: TRBJ2-3; abundance: -; CDR3nt: TGCAGCGTTGGTCGAGGCACAGATACGCAGTATTTT; CDR3aa: CSVGRGTDTQYF
d_gene: TRBD1; v_gene: TRBV11-2; j_gene: TRBJ2-7; abundance: -; CDR3nt: TGTGCCAGCAGCGTAGGGGGACAGGTCTACGAGCAGTACTTC; CDR3aa: CASSVGGQVYEQYF
d_gene: -; v_gene: TRBV30; j_gene: TRBJ2-2; abundance: -; CDR3nt: TGTGCCTGGAGACCCCATTCCTTTAACACCGGGGAGCTGTTTTTT; CDR3aa: CAWRPHSFNTGELFF
d_gene: TRBD1; v_gene: TRBV29-1; j_gene: TRBJ1-2; abundance: -; CDR3nt: TGCAGCGTTGAGTCAACACAGGGGATCGACAGTGGCTACACCTTC; CDR3aa: CSVESTQGIDSGYTF
d_gene: -; v_gene: TRBV5-1; j_gene: TRBJ2-1; abundance: -; CDR3nt: TGCGCCAGCAGCTTGTGGAGGGGGCTACACAATGAGCAGTTCTTC; CDR3aa: CASSLWRGLHNEQFF
d_gene: -; v_gene: TRBV29-1; j_gene: TRBJ2-5; abundance: -; CDR3nt: TGCAGCACCGCACACGGAGAGACCCAGTACTTC; CDR3aa: CSTAHGETQYF
d_gene: -; v_gene: TRBV7-6; j_gene: TRBJ1-4; abundance: -; CDR3nt: TGTGCCAGCAGTTCTAGGGTCCGGGGACCTCAGAATAATGAAAAACTGTTTTTT; CDR3aa: CASSSRVRGPQNNEKLFF
d_gene: TRBD1; v_gene: TRBV5-1; j_gene: TRBJ2-7; abundance: -; CDR3nt: TGCGCCAGCAGCTTGGACGGGACAGGGGCCTACGAGCAGTACTTC; CDR3aa: CASSLDGTGAYEQYF
d_gene: -; v_gene: TRBV5-6; j_gene: TRBJ2-2; abundance: -; CDR3nt: TGTGCCAGCAGCTTATCCGGGGAGCTGTTTTTT; CDR3aa: CASSLSGELFF
d_gene: -; v_gene: TRBV10-3; j_gene: TRBJ1-1; abundance: -; CDR3nt: TGTGCCATCTGGGACCCGGGCACTGAAGCTTTCTTT; CDR3aa: CAIWDPGTEAFF
d_gene: -; v_gene: TRBV19; j_gene: TRBJ2-5; abundance: -; CDR3nt: TGTGCCAGTAGTATAGTAATCGGGCGCCAAGAGACCCAGTACTTC; CDR3aa: CASSIVIGRQETQYF
d_gene: -; v_gene: TRBV4-3; j_gene: TRBJ1-6; abundance: -; CDR3nt: -; CDR3aa: CASSQDFGPGTSSYNSPLHF
d_gene: -; v_gene: TRBV10-2; j_gene: TRBJ1-5; abundance: -; CDR3nt: TGCGCCAGCAGTCCACAGGGAAGTGGGAATCAGCCCCAGCATTTT; CDR3aa: CASSPQGSGNQPQHF
d_gene: TRBD2; v_gene: TRBV7-2; j_gene: TRBJ2-6; abundance: -; CDR3nt: TGTGCCAGCAGCTCGGGGGGAGACTCTGGGGCCAACGTCCTGACTTTC; CDR3aa: CASSSGGDSGANVLTF
d_gene: TRBD2; v_gene: TRBV30; j_gene: TRBJ2-3; abundance: once; CDR3nt: TGTGCCTGGAGTGTCGGGACTACCCTCACAGATACGCAGTATTTT; CDR3aa: CAWSVGTTLTDTQYF
d_gene: -; v_gene: TRBV7-2; j_gene: TRBJ1-5; abundance: -; CDR3nt: TGTGCCAGCAGCTCCCTAGTGGGTCAGCCCCAGCATTTT; CDR3aa: CASSSLVGQPQHF
d_gene: -; v_gene: TRBV21-1; j_gene: TRBJ1-5; abundance: -; CDR3nt: TGTGCCAGCAGCAACCCCCCCGTATGGGTATATAGCAATCAGCCCCAGCATTTT; CDR3aa: CASSNPPVWVYSNQPQHF
d_gene: -; v_gene: TRBV9; j_gene: TRBJ1-5; abundance: -; CDR3nt: TGTGCCAGCAGCGTAGGAATCGACAGTAGCAATCAGCCCCAGCATTTT; CDR3aa: CASSVGIDSSNQPQHF
d_gene: -; v_gene: TRBV15; j_gene: TRBJ2-7; abundance: -; CDR3nt: TGTGCCACCAGCAGAGATTCGTACGAACAGTACTTC; CDR3aa: CATSRDSYEQYF
d_gene: -; v_gene: TRBV2; j_gene: TRBJ2-4; abundance: -; CDR3nt: TGTGCCAGCAGGCCTAAGGCGGTAGCCAAAAACATTCAGTACTTC; CDR3aa: CASRPKAVAKNIQYF
d_gene: -; v_gene: TRBV6-5; j_gene: TRBJ1-6; abundance: -; CDR3nt: TGTGCCAGCAGGACAGGTCCCTATAATTCACCCCTCCACTTT; CDR3aa: CASRTGPYNSPLHF
d_gene: TRBD1; v_gene: TRBV7-2; j_gene: TRBJ1-3; abundance: once; CDR3nt: TGTGCCAGCAGCTTAGGTGGAGGGGGCCACTCTGGAAACACCATATATTTT; CDR3aa: CASSLGGGGHSGNTIYF
d_gene: -; v_gene: TRBV29-1; j_gene: TRBJ1-1; abundance: -; CDR3nt: TGCAGCGTTGAAGTCACCGAACAGCTTGAAGCTTTCTTT; CDR3aa: CSVEVTEQLEAFF
d_gene: TRBD1; v_gene: TRBV25-1; j_gene: TRBJ1-1; abundance: once; CDR3nt: TGTGCCAGCAGTTCCCCGACAGGGAGGTACACTGAAGCTTTCTTT; CDR3aa: CASSSPTGRYTEAFF
d_gene: TRBD1; v_gene: TRBV7-2; j_gene: TRBJ1-6; abundance: -; CDR3nt: TGTGCCAGCAGCCTCCAGGGGGATTCACCCCTCCACTTT; CDR3aa: CASSLQGDSPLHF
d_gene: -; v_gene: TRBV6-5; j_gene: TRBJ2-7; abundance: -; CDR3nt: TGTGCCAGCAGTCTGCAGTCAACAGGGTCCTACGAGCAGTACTTC; CDR3aa: CASSLQSTGSYEQYF
d_gene: -; v_gene: TRBV5-1; j_gene: TRBJ2-1; abundance: -; CDR3nt: TGCGCCAGCAGCTTGAGGGGCGGCGAGCCACCCAATTCGAAGTTCTTC; CDR3aa: CASSLRGGEPPNSKFF
d_gene: TRBD1; v_gene: TRBV5-1; j_gene: TRBJ1-1; abundance: -; CDR3nt: TGCGCCAGCAGTCGACAGGGTTCAAACTCGGGGACTGAAGCTTTCTTT; CDR3aa: CASSRQGSNSGTEAFF
d_gene: -; v_gene: TRBV19; j_gene: TRBJ1-1; abundance: -; CDR3nt: TGTGCCAGTCACCGGGGAGCGAGGACCACTGAAGCTTTCTTT; CDR3aa: CASHRGARTTEAFF
d_gene: -; v_gene: TRBV6-1; j_gene: TRBJ1-1; abundance: once; CDR3nt: TGTGCCAGCAGTGAAGGTAGGGGGATGGGGACTGAAGCTTTCTTT; CDR3aa: CASSEGRGMGTEAFF
d_gene: -; v_gene: TRBV28; j_gene: TRBJ2-7; abundance: -; CDR3nt: TGTGCCAGCAGTTTAAGAGGCGGAACCTACGAGCAGTACTTC; CDR3aa: CASSLRGGTYEQYF
d_gene: -; v_gene: TRBV19; j_gene: TRBJ1-4; abundance: -; CDR3nt: TGTGCCAGTAGTCCTTACAGAGCGGATGAAAAACTGTTTTTT; CDR3aa: CASSPYRADEKLFF
d_gene: TRBD1; v_gene: TRBV15; j_gene: TRBJ1-2; abundance: -; CDR3nt: TGTGCCACCAGCAGAGAGATGACAGGGCCATTGTTGGGCTACACCTTC; CDR3aa: CATSREMTGPLLGYTF
d_gene: TRBD1; v_gene: TRBV7-2; j_gene: TRBJ1-1; abundance: -; CDR3nt: TGTGCCAGCAGCCCAGACAGGGTCGGACTGAACACTGAAGCTTTCTTT; CDR3aa: CASSPDRVGLNTEAFF
d_gene: -; v_gene: TRBV5-1; j_gene: TRBJ2-2; abundance: once; CDR3nt: TGCGCCAGCAGCTTGGCGCGTGGGGGCACCGGGGAGCTGTTTTTT; CDR3aa: CASSLARGGTGELFF
d_gene: -; v_gene: TRBV6-5; j_gene: TRBJ1-3; abundance: -; CDR3nt: TGTGCCAGCAGCACGGAAGGGACGGCTGGAAACACCATATATTTT; CDR3aa: CASSTEGTAGNTIYF
d_gene: TRBD2; v_gene: TRBV6-1; j_gene: TRBJ2-7; abundance: -; CDR3nt: TGTGCCAGCAGTGAACTCGGGGGGGTAAGCTCCTACGAGCAGTACTTC; CDR3aa: CASSELGGVSSYEQYF
d_gene: -; v_gene: TRBV6-6; j_gene: TRBJ1-5; abundance: few; CDR3nt: TGTGCCAGCAGTTACTCTAAGGATCAGCCCCAGCATTTT; CDR3aa: CASSYSKDQPQHF
d_gene: -; v_gene: TRBV6-5; j_gene: TRBJ1-2; abundance: -; CDR3nt: TGTGCCAGCAGTCCCAGAAGGACAGAGAACTATGGCTACACCTTC; CDR3aa: CASSPRRTENYGYTF
d_gene: TRBD1; v_gene: TRBV19; j_gene: TRBJ1-2; abundance: once; CDR3nt: TGTGCCAGTAGTATTCGGGACAGGGGGTATGGCTACACCTTC; CDR3aa: CASSIRDRGYGYTF
d_gene: -; v_gene: TRBV14; j_gene: TRBJ2-2; abundance: -; CDR3nt: TGTGCCAGCAGCCAAGAAGTTGTTATCCCGGGGACCTACCGGGAGCTGTTTTTT; CDR3aa: CASSQEVVIPGTYRELFF
d_gene: TRBD2; v_gene: TRBV7-2; j_gene: TRBJ2-5; abundance: once; CDR3nt: TGTGCCAGCAGCCTTGGACTAGTCCAAGAGACCCAGTACTTC; CDR3aa: CASSLGLVQETQYF
d_gene: TRBD1; v_gene: TRBV27; j_gene: TRBJ1-2; abundance: -; CDR3nt: TGTGCCAGCAGTTCGCGACAGGGGGCTAAGTATGGCTACACCTTC; CDR3aa: CASSSRQGAKYGYTF
d_gene: TRBD1; v_gene: TRBV7-8; j_gene: TRBJ1-2; abundance: once; CDR3nt: TGTGCCAGCAGCTCAGGGGGAGGCTATGGCTACACCTTC; CDR3aa: CASSSGGGYGYTF
d_gene: -; v_gene: TRBV28; j_gene: TRBJ2-5; abundance: -; CDR3nt: TGTGCCAGCAGTTTATTGGGGCGGGGTTTTCAAGAGACCCAGTACTTC; CDR3aa: CASSLLGRGFQETQYF
d_gene: TRBD1; v_gene: TRBV6-1; j_gene: TRBJ2-7; abundance: medium-sized; CDR3nt: TGTGCCAGCAGTGAAGGTGACAGGGGCCACGAGCAGTACTTC; CDR3aa: CASSEGDRGHEQYF
d_gene: -; v_gene: TRBV9; j_gene: TRBJ2-2; abundance: -; CDR3nt: TGTGCCAGCAGCGTAGAAACCAACAGGGGGGAGCTGTTTTTT; CDR3aa: CASSVETNRGELFF